This is a list of T cell receptor beta chains from one sample in a study of siplizumab effects on memory and regulatory T cells. Clones were sequenced by immunoSEQ multiplex PCR, and TCRdb holds only the in-frame ones, with some missing. In the table there are about 69,000 clones, 88% of which are singletons. Sequencing was carried out using Tregs sorted from blood. Receptors originate from a human donor in good health. CDR3s include the opening cysteine and the closing phenylalanine or tryptophan. A D gene is named only where the DNA matches it firmly. Clone size is shown for a subset of rows, as once, few, many or a class of expanded clone.

>TRBV20-1|10|TRBJ2-3|NA|NA
TGCAGTGCTAGGGCAGATACGCAGTATTTT
CSARADTQYF
>TRBV5-1|16|TRBJ1-1|TRBD1|NA
TGCGCCAGCAGCTGGACCGGGACAGGGGGCGTCACTGAAGCTTTCTTT
CASSWTGTGGVTEAFF
>TRBV7-3|15|TRBJ2-3|TRBD2|NA
TGTGCCAGCAGCTCGGGGGGGAGTTGGACAGATACGCAGTATTTT
CASSSGGSWTDTQYF
>TRBV30|13|TRBJ2-1|TRBD1|once
TGTGCCTGGAGTCGGACAGGGCGACATGAGCAGTTCTTC
CAWSRTGRHEQFF
>TRBV7-9|13|TRBJ1-1|NA|NA
TGTGCCAGCAGCCCGATGGGGAACACTGAAGCTTTCTTT
CASSPMGNTEAFF
>TRBV28|14|TRBJ1-5|NA|NA
TGTGCCAGCAGTTCACCCTTCAGCAATCAGCCCCAGCATTTT
CASSSPFSNQPQHF
>TRBV7-9|14|TRBJ1-1|TRBD1|NA
TGTGCCAGCAGCTTCTCCTCCGGGACAGATAAAGCTTTCTTT
CASSFSSGTDKAFF
>TRBV7-8|14|TRBJ2-1|NA|NA
TGTGCCAGCAGCTTATCTATAGGGCCCCATGAGCAGTTCTTC
CASSLSIGPHEQFF
>TRBV7-9|14|TRBJ1-6|TRBD1|NA
TGTGCCAGCAGCATACAGGGGATTAATTCACCCCTCCACTTT
CASSIQGINSPLHF
>TRBV18|15|TRBJ2-5|TRBD2|NA
TGTGCCAGCTCACCAGATCTAGCGGGAGTAGAGACCCAGTACTTC
CASSPDLAGVETQYF
>TRBV7-2|14|TRBJ2-1|NA|NA
TGTGCCAGCACCTCCTTTCTTGGGGGGAATGAGCAGTTCTTC
CASTSFLGGNEQFF
>TRBV2|12|TRBJ1-2|NA|NA
TGTGCCAGCACTACAGGGAGCTATGGCTACACCTTC
CASTTGSYGYTF
>TRBV30|11|TRBJ1-2|NA|few
TGTGCCTGGAGTGCGCTAGAAGGCTACACCTTC
CAWSALEGYTF
>TRBV7-9|10|TRBJ2-3|NA|NA
TGTGCCAGCGAACGCGATACGCAGTATTTT
CASERDTQYF
>TRBV6-5|12|TRBJ2-1|NA|NA
TGTGCCAGCAGTGAAGCGCTGAGTTGGCAGTTCTTC
CASSEALSWQFF
>TRBV5-5|17|TRBJ1-2|TRBD1|NA
TGTGCCAGCCTCCGGGGGACAGGGTCAATTGCTAACTATGGCTACACCTTC
CASLRGTGSIANYGYTF
>TRBV4-3|15|TRBJ2-6|TRBD1|NA
TGCGCCAGCAGGCGGACAGGGTCGGGGGCCAACGTCCTGACTTTC
CASRRTGSGANVLTF
>TRBV5-1|14|TRBJ2-5|NA|NA
TGCGCCAGCAGCTTGGCCCTGGCAGGCGAGACCCAGTACTTC
CASSLALAGETQYF
>TRBV5-4|15|TRBJ2-1|NA|NA
TGTGCCAGCAGCTTGGGGAGGGGGCAAAGGAATGAGCAGTTCTTC
CASSLGRGQRNEQFF
>TRBV6-5|11|TRBJ1-2|NA|NA
TGTGCCAGCAGTGCAGGGTATGGCTACACCTTC
CASSAGYGYTF
>TRBV5-5|14|TRBJ2-5|NA|once
TGTGCCAGCAGCTTTCCTCAGTGGAGGGAGACCCAGTACTTC
CASSFPQWRETQYF
>TRBV14|16|TRBJ2-1|NA|NA
TGTGCCAGCAGCCTGGACAGGCGGGGGGCCTACAATGAGCAGTTCTTC
CASSLDRRGAYNEQFF
>TRBV5-4|12|TRBJ2-5|NA|once
TGTGCCAGCAGCTCCATCCAGTCGGCCCAGTACTTC
CASSSIQSAQYF
>TRBV6-1|11|TRBJ1-1|NA|many
TGTGCCAGCAGTGAGGCGTTTGAAGCTTTCTTT
CASSEAFEAFF
>TRBV18|15|TRBJ2-7|NA|NA
TGTGCCAGCTCACCGGTACAGAGATTCTCCTACGAGCAGTACTTC
CASSPVQRFSYEQYF
>TRBV27|14|TRBJ2-1|TRBD1|few
TGTGCCAGCAGTTTCTGGACAGGGGACAATGAGCAGTTCTTC
CASSFWTGDNEQFF
>TRBV10-2|17|TRBJ2-1|TRBD2|few
TGCGCCAGCAGTGAGCCCCGGACTAGCGGGAGGCCCGATGAGCAGTTCTTC
CASSEPRTSGRPDEQFF
>TRBV30|11|TRBJ2-3|NA|NA
TGTGCCTGGAGTGTCTCAGATACGCAGTATTTT
CAWSVSDTQYF
>TRBV15|13|TRBJ1-1|NA|NA
TGTGCCACCAGCAACGGAGGGTACACTGAAGCTTTCTTT
CATSNGGYTEAFF
>TRBV19|15|TRBJ1-3|NA|NA
TGTGCCAGTAGTATAGGAGGAGGGGGTGGAAACACCATATATTTT
CASSIGGGGGNTIYF
>TRBV30|13|TRBJ2-3|NA|NA
TGTGCCTGGATTGGACCCGGACGGGATACGCAGTATTTT
CAWIGPGRDTQYF
>TRBV6-1|15|TRBJ1-5|NA|few
TGTGCCAGCATCCCTACGGGGGTGAGCAATCAGCCCCAGCATTTT
CASIPTGVSNQPQHF
>TRBV4-2|15|TRBJ2-7|TRBD1|NA
TGTGCCAGCAGCCAAGATAGGTGGGGACAGGGCGAGCAGTACTTC
CASSQDRWGQGEQYF
>TRBV7-2|15|TRBJ2-3|NA|NA
TGTGCCAGCAGCCCTCGGGCGACTATCACAGATACGCAGTATTTT
CASSPRATITDTQYF
>TRBV5-1|15|TRBJ2-7|TRBD1|once
TGCGCCAGCAGCCCGGACAGGGGGATTACCTACGAGCAGTACTTC
CASSPDRGITYEQYF
>TRBV18|13|TRBJ2-3|NA|NA
TGTGCCAGCTCACCACAGGGCACAGATACGCAGTATTTT
CASSPQGTDTQYF
>TRBV5-4|15|TRBJ2-1|NA|NA
TGTGCCAGCAGCTTAGCTGGGTCCCGCTACAATGAGCAGTTCTTC
CASSLAGSRYNEQFF
>TRBV19|12|TRBJ1-2|NA|few
TGTGCCAGTAGTCCAGGGCACTATGGCTACACCTTC
CASSPGHYGYTF
>TRBV19|13|TRBJ2-5|NA|few
TGTGCCAGTAGTATAAGACAGAAAGAGACCCAGTACTTC
CASSIRQKETQYF
>TRBV11-2|17|TRBJ1-2|TRBD1|NA
TGTGCCAGCAGCTTAGGATGGGGGAGGGGGCAGCACTATGGCTACACCTTC
CASSLGWGRGQHYGYTF
>TRBV6-1|13|TRBJ1-2|NA|NA
TGTGCCAGCGGCCCCCAGGGGAGCTATGGCTACACCTTC
CASGPQGSYGYTF
>TRBV7-6|18|TRBJ2-5|TRBD2|NA
TGTGCCAGCAGCCTCTACCCTAGGGGGGTAGCGGGGCAAGAGACCCAGTACTTC
CASSLYPRGVAGQETQYF
>TRBV12-5|17|TRBJ1-5|NA|NA
TGTGCTAGTGGTTTGGTAGGGCAGGTCTATAGCAATCAGCCCCAGCATTTT
CASGLVGQVYSNQPQHF
>TRBV5-1|13|TRBJ2-5|NA|once
TGCGCCAGCAGCCAGGACATCCAAGAGACCCAGTACTTC
CASSQDIQETQYF
>TRBV11-2|15|TRBJ2-7|TRBD2|NA
TGTGCCAGCAGCTTAGAATCCGGGAGGGCGGGCGAGCAGTACTTC
CASSLESGRAGEQYF
>TRBV7-2|15|TRBJ2-5|TRBD2|NA
TGTGCCAGCAGCTTAATTCTAGCGGCTCAAGAGACCCAGTACTTC
CASSLILAAQETQYF
>TRBV18|15|TRBJ2-6|NA|NA
TGTGCCAGCTCACCTCAGTCTCCCGGGGCCAACGTCCTGACTTTC
CASSPQSPGANVLTF
>TRBV18|13|TRBJ2-1|NA|NA
TGTGCCAGCTCACCCATCCTCAGGGATGAGCAGTTCTTC
CASSPILRDEQFF
>TRBV10-3|14|TRBJ2-5|NA|NA
TGTGCCATCAGCCTAACTCAGTACCAAGAGACCCAGTACTTC
CAISLTQYQETQYF
>TRBV28|14|TRBJ1-4|NA|once
TGTGCCAGCAGTTTAGGGCAGGGAGTTGAAAAACTGTTTTTT
CASSLGQGVEKLFF
>TRBV11-3|13|TRBJ2-1|NA|NA
TGTGCCAGCAGAGAGGACAGACGGAGTGAGCAGTTCTTC
CASREDRRSEQFF
>TRBV5-6|15|TRBJ2-7|TRBD2|NA
TGTGCCAGCAGCTTATGGGCGGGAGGGCCTTACGAGCAGTACTTC
CASSLWAGGPYEQYF